This is a list of T cell receptor beta chains from one sample in a study of glioma-infiltrating T cells. One entry per CDR3 protein results from TCRdb running MiXCR on the multiplex PCR reads. The sample holds approximately 110,000 distinct CDR3 sequences, 20% to 25% seen once. Specimen: glioma tissue, nonneoplastic brain tissue, or PBMCs (not recorded which). Every receptor here comes from a human donor with low-grade glioma or glioblastoma, undergoing nonglioma brain surgery, or in good health (not recorded which). Each CDR3 is given with its conserved first and last residue. The D gene is left open where the match is weak. The size of a clone is reported for some rows only, either as once, few or many, or as a class for expanded clones.

TRBV7-9	TRBJ2-7	-	-	TGTGCCAGCAGCTTAGCGCTACCCTACGAGCAGTACTTC	CASSLALPYEQYF
TRBV7-3	TRBJ1-6	-	many	TGTGCCAGCAGCTTAAGTGACAATTCACCCCTCCACTTT	CASSLSDNSPLHF
TRBV27	TRBJ1-6	TRBD1	many	TGTGCCAGCAGTTTAAGGGACAGACCTGCACCCCTCCACTTT	CASSLRDRPAPLHF
TRBV7-2	TRBJ2-2	-	many	TGTGCCAGCAGCTCGGGGGCTACCGGGGAGCTGTTTTTT	CASSSGATGELFF
TRBV5-5	TRBJ2-1	-	-	TGTGCCAGCAGCCCGTCTGGGTACGAGCAGTTCTTC	CASSPSGYEQFF
TRBV29-1	TRBJ1-1	-	-	TGCAGCGTTGAGGGCCGCAGGTACACTGAAGCTTTCTTT	CSVEGRRYTEAFF
TRBV20-1	TRBJ1-5	-	many	TGCAGTGCTACACTACATGAATTTAGCAATCAGCCCCAGCATTTT	CSATLHEFSNQPQHF
TRBV12-3/TRBV12-4	TRBJ1-1	-	-	TGTGCCAGCAGTTTCTCGAGGGTTGAAGCTTTCTTT	CASSFSRVEAFF
TRBV20-1	TRBJ2-3	-	many	TGCAGTGCTAGAGATGGGAGCGGACTCACAGATACGCAGTATTTT	CSARDGSGLTDTQYF
TRBV7-2	TRBJ1-1	-	-	TGTGCCAGCAGCACCTACGGGGGTAACACTGAAGCTTTCTTT	CASSTYGGNTEAFF
TRBV6-2/TRBV6-3	TRBJ2-4	TRBD2	many	TGTGCCAGCAGTAACCTAGCGGAATCGGGAAACATTCAGTACTTC	CASSNLAESGNIQYF
TRBV12-3/TRBV12-4	TRBJ2-7	TRBD1	few	TGTGCCAGCAGTTTAGCCCGCGACAGGGTCTCCTACGAGCAGTACTTC	CASSLARDRVSYEQYF
TRBV14	TRBJ1-2	TRBD1	many	TGTGCCAGCAGCCGTGCGGCGACAGGGCCCCATGGCTACACCTTC	CASSRAATGPHGYTF
TRBV14	TRBJ1-5	-	many	TGTGCCAGCAGCCCCGGCGGGGGGGCCAATCAGCCCCAGCATTTT	CASSPGGGANQPQHF
TRBV11-2	TRBJ2-2	-	few	TGTGCCAGCAGCCCCGGCTGGGGAGGAGACACCGGGGAGCTGTTTTTT	CASSPGWGGDTGELFF
TRBV2	TRBJ2-5	-	-	TGTGCCAGCAGTGATCGGACTACTCAAGAGACCCAGTACTTC	CASSDRTTQETQYF
TRBV28	TRBJ2-3	TRBD2	many	TGTGCCAGCAGTCTGAACAAACTAGCGGGACGGACAGATACGCAGTATTTT	CASSLNKLAGRTDTQYF
TRBV18	TRBJ2-2	-	many	TGTGCCAGCTCACTCAATGTCCGAAACACCGGGGAGCTGTTTTTT	CASSLNVRNTGELFF
TRBV11-2	TRBJ2-1	-	-	TGTGCCAGCAGCTTAGGCGGGATGAACAATGAGCAGTTCTTC	CASSLGGMNNEQFF
TRBV6-1	TRBJ2-7	TRBD1	many	TGTGCCAGCAGGGTCCGGGACAGGTCAATCGAGCAGTACTTC	CASRVRDRSIEQYF
TRBV7-2	TRBJ2-1	TRBD2	-	TGTGCCAGCAGCTTAGCAGGACTAGCGGGCTCCTACAATGAGCAGTTCTTC	CASSLAGLAGSYNEQFF
TRBV20-1	TRBJ1-4	-	many	TGCAGTGCCCTAACCCGGGCCCAGGGGGAAAAACTGTTTTTT	CSALTRAQGEKLFF
TRBV6-2/TRBV6-3	TRBJ2-5	-	many	TGTGCCAGCAGTTACCGGCGGCAAGAGACCCAGTACTTC	CASSYRRQETQYF
TRBV20-1	TRBJ2-7	-	-	TGCAGTGTTAACAGAAACTCGGCCAGCTACGAGCAGTACTTC	CSVNRNSASYEQYF
TRBV29-1	TRBJ1-2	TRBD1	-	TGCAGCGTTGAAGGGCGGGACAGCGAATTCTATGGCTACACCTTC	CSVEGRDSEFYGYTF
TRBV29-1	TRBJ2-5	TRBD2	-	TGCAGCGTCACGGGACTAGCGGGAGGGCCAAATCGCGAGACCCAGTACTTC	CSVTGLAGGPNRETQYF
TRBV10-3	TRBJ2-7	-	-	TGTGCCATCAGTAAGGGGAACCGCGAGCAGTACTTC	CAISKGNREQYF
TRBV30	TRBJ2-5	-	-	TGTGCCTGGAGTGATAAGGAGACCCAGTACTTC	CAWSDKETQYF
TRBV6-2/TRBV6-3	TRBJ1-2	TRBD1	many	TGTGCCAGCAGTTACTGGTGGACGACAGGGCGCTCCCTCAGTGGCTACACCTTC	CASSYWWTTGRSLSGYTF
TRBV6-1	TRBJ2-1	-	many	TGTGCCAGCAGTCCTCGCGGCCCCCTGAATGAGCAGTTCTTC	CASSPRGPLNEQFF
TRBV6-1	TRBJ1-1	TRBD1	many	TGTGCCAGCAGCCATACAGGGGAGTGGACTGAAGCTTTCTTT	CASSHTGEWTEAFF
TRBV11-2	TRBJ2-5	-	-	TGTGCCAGCAGCTTAGCCTCTCTCAACCAAGAGACCCAGTACTTC	CASSLASLNQETQYF
TRBV14	TRBJ1-4	-	-	TGTGCCAGCAGCCAACCGGGGTCTAATGAAAAACTGTTTTTT	CASSQPGSNEKLFF
TRBV28	TRBJ1-2	-	many	TGTGCCAGCAGTCAGGCGTACTATGGCTACACCTTC	CASSQAYYGYTF
TRBV7-2	TRBJ2-7	-	many	TGTGCCAGCAGTCTTTCAGCAAACTACGAGCAGTACTTC	CASSLSANYEQYF
TRBV7-7	TRBJ1-1	-	many	TGTGCCAGCAGCCCCTCGGGGGAGACTGAAGCTTTCTTT	CASSPSGETEAFF
TRBV4-3	TRBJ2-1	-	few	TGCGCCAGCAGCCAAGATGGCGGGATTTCCCGCAATGAGCAGTTCTTC	CASSQDGGISRNEQFF
TRBV7-2	TRBJ2-6	TRBD1	few	TGTGCCAGCAGCCGTGGCCCACGGGACAGGGGGCGATATTCCTCTGGGGCCAACGTCCTGACTTTC	CASSRGPRDRGRYSSGANVLTF
TRBV20-1	TRBJ1-5	-	many	TGCAGTGCTTATTACGTTGATTCGGCTCAGCCCCAGCATTTT	CSAYYVDSAQPQHF
TRBV7-2	TRBJ2-1	TRBD2	many	TGTGCCAGCAGCCGTACTAGCGGGAGGTCAAATGAGCAGTTCTTC	CASSRTSGRSNEQFF
TRBV10-3	TRBJ1-5	TRBD1	few	TGTGCCATCAGTGAGCAGCTGACAGGGGCAAATCAGCCCCAGCATTTT	CAISEQLTGANQPQHF
TRBV6-2/TRBV6-3	TRBJ2-1	-	many	TGTGCCAGCAGTCCTGGGCCCTACAATGAGCAGTTCTTC	CASSPGPYNEQFF
TRBV9	TRBJ2-1	-	-	TGTGCCAGCAGCGGGAGTGGTTACAATGAGCAGTTCTTC	CASSGSGYNEQFF
TRBV12-3/TRBV12-4	TRBJ1-1	-	many	TGTGCCAGCAGTCGACCCGACAGGAACACTGAAGCTTTCTTT	CASSRPDRNTEAFF
TRBV27	TRBJ2-7	TRBD2	many	TGTGCCAGCAGATCCCCGGGACTAGCGGATTACGAGCAGTACTTC	CASRSPGLADYEQYF
TRBV20-1	TRBJ1-1	TRBD1	many	TGCAGTGCTCATCCACAGGGGATAGGGACTGAAGCTTTCTTT	CSAHPQGIGTEAFF
TRBV4-1	TRBJ1-5	TRBD1	many	TGCGCCAGCAGCCAAGGAGCCTGGGACAGGGGTGGGAATCAGCCCCAGCATTTT	CASSQGAWDRGGNQPQHF
TRBV29-1	TRBJ2-7	TRBD1	-	TGCAGCGTCCCGACGGGGACAGGGGGCGCCTACGAGCAGTACTTC	CSVPTGTGGAYEQYF
TRBV4-2	TRBJ1-3	-	many	TGTGCCAGCAGCCAAGAAAGGGGATCTGGAAACACCATATATTTT	CASSQERGSGNTIYF